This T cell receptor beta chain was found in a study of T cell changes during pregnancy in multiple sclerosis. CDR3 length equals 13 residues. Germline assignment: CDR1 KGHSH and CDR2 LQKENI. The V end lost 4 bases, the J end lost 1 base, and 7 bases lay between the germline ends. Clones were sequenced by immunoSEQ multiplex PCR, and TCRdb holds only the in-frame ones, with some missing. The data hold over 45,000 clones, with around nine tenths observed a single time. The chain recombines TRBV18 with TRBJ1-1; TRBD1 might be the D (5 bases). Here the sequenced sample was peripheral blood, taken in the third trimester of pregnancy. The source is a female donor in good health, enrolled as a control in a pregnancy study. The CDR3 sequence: CASSQGANTEAFF. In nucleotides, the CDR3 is TGTGCCAGCTCACAAGGGGCGAACACTGAAGCTTTCTTT. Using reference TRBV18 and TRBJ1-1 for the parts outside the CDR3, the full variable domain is NAGVMQNPRHLVRRRGQEARLRCSPMKGHSHVYWYRQLPEEGLKFMVYLQKENIIDESGMPKERFSAEFPKEGPSILRIQQVVRGDSAAYFCASSQGANTEAFFGQGTRLTVV.